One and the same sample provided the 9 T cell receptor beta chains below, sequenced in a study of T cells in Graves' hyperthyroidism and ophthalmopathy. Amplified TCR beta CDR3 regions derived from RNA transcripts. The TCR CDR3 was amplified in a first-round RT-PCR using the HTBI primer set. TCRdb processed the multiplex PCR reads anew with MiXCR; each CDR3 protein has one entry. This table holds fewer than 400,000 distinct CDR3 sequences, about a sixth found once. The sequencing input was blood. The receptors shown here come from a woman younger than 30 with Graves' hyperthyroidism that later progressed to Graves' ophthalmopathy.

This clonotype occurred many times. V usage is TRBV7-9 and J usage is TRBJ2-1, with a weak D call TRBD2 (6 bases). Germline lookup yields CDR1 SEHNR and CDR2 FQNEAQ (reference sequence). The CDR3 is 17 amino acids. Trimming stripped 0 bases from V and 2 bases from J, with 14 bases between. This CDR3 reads CASSLAGGAGAYNEQFF. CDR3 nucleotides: TGTGCCAGCAGCTTAGCTGGGGGAGCGGGCGCCTACAATGAGCAGTTCTTC.

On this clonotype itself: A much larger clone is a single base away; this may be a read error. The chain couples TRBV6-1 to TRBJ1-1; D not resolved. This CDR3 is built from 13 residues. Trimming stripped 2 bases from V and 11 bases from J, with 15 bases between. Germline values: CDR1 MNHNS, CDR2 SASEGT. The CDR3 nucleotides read TGTGCCAGCAGTGAAAAGCTTGGGAAGGCTGCTTTCTTT. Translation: CASSEKLGKAAFF.

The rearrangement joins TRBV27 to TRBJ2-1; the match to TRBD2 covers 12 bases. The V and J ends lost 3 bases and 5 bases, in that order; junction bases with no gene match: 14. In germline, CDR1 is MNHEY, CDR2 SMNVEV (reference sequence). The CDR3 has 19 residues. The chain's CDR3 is CASSLRLAGVKGPNNEQFF. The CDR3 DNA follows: TGTGCCAGCAGTTTGAGACTAGCGGGAGTAAAGGGGCCTAACAATGAGCAGTTCTTC.

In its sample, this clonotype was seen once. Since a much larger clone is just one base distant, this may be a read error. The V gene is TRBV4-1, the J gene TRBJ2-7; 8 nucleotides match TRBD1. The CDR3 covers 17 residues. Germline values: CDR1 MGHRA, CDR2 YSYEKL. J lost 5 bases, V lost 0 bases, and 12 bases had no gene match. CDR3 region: CASSQDLRDRFNNEQYF. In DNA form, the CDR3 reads TGCGCCAGCAGCCAAGATCTTCGGGACAGGTTCAACAACGAGCAGTACTTC.

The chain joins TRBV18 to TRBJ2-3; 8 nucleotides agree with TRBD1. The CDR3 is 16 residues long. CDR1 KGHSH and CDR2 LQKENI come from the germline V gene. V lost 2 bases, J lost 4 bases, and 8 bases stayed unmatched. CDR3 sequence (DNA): TGTGCCAGCTCACCAAGCGGACAGGGCGTCGCAGATACGCAGTATTTT. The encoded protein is CASSPSGQGVADTQYF.

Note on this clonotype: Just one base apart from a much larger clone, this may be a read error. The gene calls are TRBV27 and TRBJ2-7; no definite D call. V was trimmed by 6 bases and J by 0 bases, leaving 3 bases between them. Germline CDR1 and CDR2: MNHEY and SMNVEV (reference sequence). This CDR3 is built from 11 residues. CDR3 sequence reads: CASRHSYEQYF. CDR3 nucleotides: TGTGCCAGCAGGCACTCCTACGAGCAGTACTTC.

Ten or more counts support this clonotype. The DNA for the CDR3 is TGTGCCAGCAGCCCCGGGACCGGAGATGAGCAGTTCTTC. Translating it yields CASSPGTGDEQFF. The chain is built from TRBV11-3 and TRBJ2-1; D might be TRBD1 or TRBD2, each matching 5 bases. The V and J ends lost 5 bases and 8 bases respectively, with 13 bases between them. The CDR3 covers 13 residues. The germline CDR1 and CDR2 sequences are SGHNT and YENEEA.

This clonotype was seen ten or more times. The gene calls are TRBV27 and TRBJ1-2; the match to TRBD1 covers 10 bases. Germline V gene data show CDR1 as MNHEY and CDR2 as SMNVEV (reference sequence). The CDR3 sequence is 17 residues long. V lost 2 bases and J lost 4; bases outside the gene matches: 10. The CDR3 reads CASSLTTPGQGSYGYTF. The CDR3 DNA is TGTGCCAGCAGTTTAACGACTCCGGGACAGGGGTCCTATGGCTACACCTTC.

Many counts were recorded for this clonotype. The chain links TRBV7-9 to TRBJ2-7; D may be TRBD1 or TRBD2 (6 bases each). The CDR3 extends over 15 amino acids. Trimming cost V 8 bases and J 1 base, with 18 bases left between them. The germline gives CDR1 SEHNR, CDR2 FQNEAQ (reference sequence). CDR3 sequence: CASRGGLDRSYEQYF. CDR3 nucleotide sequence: TGTGCCAGCCGAGGGGGGCTCGACAGATCCTACGAGCAGTACTTC.